A single sample is the source of the 10 T cell receptor beta chains below, sequenced in a study of T cell responses to AZD1222 COVID-19 vaccine. Libraries were prepared by immunoSEQ multiplex PCR; TCRdb keeps only in-frame clonotypes and omits some of them. The repertoire includes about 120,000 clones, just over 85% of them detected once, and just over 9.5% sits in the top ten. The sequencing used peripheral blood, collected on day 0 of AZD1222 vaccination. The receptors were gathered from an adult in good health.

The V and J genes are TRBV5-4 and TRBJ1-5; 7 positions match TRBD1. This CDR3 contains 13 residues. Germline values: CDR1 SGHNT, CDR2 YYREEE (reference sequence). V gave up 4 bases and J gave up 5 bases; unmatched junction bases: 3. CDR3 residues: CASSHDRDQPQHF. The DNA for the CDR3 is TGTGCCAGCAGCCATGACAGGGATCAGCCCCAGCATTTT.

The rearrangement joins TRBV11-1 to TRBJ1-1; maybe TRBD1 (5 bases). Germline V gene sequence: CDR1 SGHAT, CDR2 FQDESV (reference sequence). This CDR3 spans 13 amino acids. V was shortened by 5 bases and J by 7 bases, with 14 bases between the two germline ends. The CDR3 coding sequence is TGTGCCAGCAGCCCTCCCCCCGGGGGTGAAGCTTTCTTT. Protein sequence: CASSPPPGGEAFF.

This chain links TRBV18 with TRBJ2-2, with 7 positions matching TRBD2. The V gene end was trimmed by 3 bases and the J gene end by 9 bases; junction bases not matched to a gene: 16. The germline V gene encodes CDR1 KGHSH and CDR2 LQKENI. The CDR3 sequence is 17 residues long. The CDR3 protein is CASSPPGTTGGNRELFF. For the CDR3, the DNA is TGTGCCAGCTCACCCCCCGGGACTACCGGGGGGAACAGGGAGCTGTTTTTT. Full variable domain (outside the CDR3, taken from reference TRBV18 and TRBJ2-2): NAGVMQNPRHLVRRRGQEARLRCSPMKGHSHVYWYRQLPEEGLKFMVYLQKENIIDESGMPKERFSAEFPKEGPSILRIQQVVRGDSAAYFCASSPPGTTGGNRELFFGEGSRLTVL.

This rearrangement joins TRBV5-5 to TRBJ2-1; 11 bases fit TRBD1. J gave up 8 bases and V 0 bases, and 4 bases lay outside the gene matches. The CDR3 covers 15 residues. The germline V gene encodes CDR1 SGHKS and CDR2 YYEKEE (reference sequence). In DNA form, the CDR3 reads TGTGCCAGCAGCTTGGGGACAGGGGGCGGGGATGAGCAGTTCTTC. Its protein product is CASSLGTGGGDEQFF.

The chain couples TRBV7-2 to TRBJ2-2; the match to TRBD2 covers 9 bases. The germline V gene encodes CDR1 SGHTA and CDR2 FQGNSA. Germline trimming cut 8 bases from V and 2 bases from J; bases unmatched to any gene: 6. The CDR3 spans 15 residues. CDR3 nucleotides: TGTGCCAGCCGTCAAGCGGGAGGAAACACCGGGGAGCTGTTTTTT. Its translation: CASRQAGGNTGELFF.

This clone was observed once. This chain links TRBV21-1 with TRBJ1-2; the table gives TRBD1 as D, unverified against the DNA. TRBV21-1 is an annotated pseudogene. The CDR3 covers 20 residues. The CDR3 region is CASSKIDLGQGAPPNYGYTF. The CDR3 DNA reads as TGTGCCAGCAGCAAAATCGATCTGGGGCAGGGGGCTCCCCCCAACTATGGCTACACCTTC.

This chain connects TRBV7-9 to TRBJ1-5, with D uncertain. This CDR3 contains 12 residues. Germline V gene lookup returns CDR1 SEHNR and CDR2 FQNEAQ (reference sequence). V shed 1 base and J shed 9 bases, with 7 bases lying between them. The CDR3 coding sequence is TGTGCCAGCAGCTTAGAAAGGGCGCCCCAGCATTTT. Translated: CASSLERAPQHF. The variable domain in full, completed from reference TRBV7-9 and TRBJ1-5, reads DTGVSQNPRHKITKRGQNVTFRCDPISEHNRLYWYRQTLGQGPEFLTYFQNEAQLEKSRLLSDRFSAERPKGSFSTLEIQRTEQGDSAMYLCASSLERAPQHFGDGTRLSIL.

The rearrangement uses TRBV19 and TRBJ2-2, with a possible D match to TRBD1 (5 bases). Germline assignment: CDR1 LNHDA and CDR2 SQIVND (reference sequence). V was cut by 5 bases and J by 2 bases, with 9 bases left in between. CDR3 length: 14 amino acids. The CDR3: CASSPWTNTGELFF. In DNA form, the CDR3 reads TGTGCCAGTAGTCCGTGGACAAACACCGGGGAGCTGTTTTTT.

V is TRBV3-1 (or the pseudogene TRBV3-2) and J is TRBJ2-2; a possible D gene is TRBD1 (5 bases). Trimming removed 4 bases at V and 6 bases at J, with 9 bases between. Germline values: CDR1 LGHDT, CDR2 YNNKEL (reference sequence). The CDR3 is 13 amino acids. The CDR3 is CASSPQQAGELFF. The CDR3 region has the DNA TGTGCCAGCAGCCCTCAACAGGCCGGGGAGCTGTTTTTT.

The chain has TRBV2 and TRBJ1-2; D perhaps matches TRBD1 (6 bases). The germline gives CDR1 SNHLY, CDR2 FYNNEI. The CDR3 contains 15 residues. V dropped 6 bases and J dropped 0 bases, with 14 bases sitting between them. CDR3 coding DNA: TGTGCCAGCAGGGCGGACAGCATAACTAACTATGGCTACACCTTC. Protein product: CASRADSITNYGYTF.